This T cell receptor (beta chain) was sequenced in a study of blood T cell repertoires in COVID-19. On the study more broadly: Donors in the United States, Italy and Spain gave samples during acute or convalescent COVID-19.

TCRdb's copy holds only in-frame clones and misses some; the assay was immunoSEQ multiplex PCR. The sample has around 130,000 clones; roughly 80% are singletons. The CDR3 is 14 residues long. V dropped 6 bases and J dropped 7; count of bases not matched to a gene: 7. Germline-derived CDR1 and CDR2 are LNHDA and SQIVND (reference sequence). Sequencing was carried out using peripheral blood. This chain uses TRBV19 with TRBJ2-2, with 8 bases fitting TRBD1. The sequence was collected from a man aged 55-75 years with acute or convalescent COVID-19. The CDR3 bases are TGTGCCAGTAGGTCCAGGGGGCCCCACGGGGAGCTGTTTTTT. Its protein product is CASRSRGPHGELFF. The whole variable domain, remainder taken from reference TRBV19 and TRBJ2-2, is DGGITQSPKYLFRKEGQNVTLSCEQNLNHDAMYWYRQDPGQGLRLIYYSQIVNDFQKGDIAEGYSVSREKKESFPLTVTSAQKNPTAFYLCASRSRGPHGELFFGEGSRLTVL.